This T cell receptor beta chain appears in the sequencing data of a study of blood T cell repertoires in COVID-19. On the study more broadly: Samples came from the United States, Italy and Spain, spanning acute and convalescent COVID-19. T cells, B-cell-depleted T cells, or PBMCs provided the cDNA or gDNA that served as material.

The germline CDR1 and CDR2 sequences are SGHVS and FQNEAQ. With V trimmed by 0 bases and J by 7 bases, 11 bases remained unmatched. The CDR3 loop spans 16 amino acids. Source study methods: Reference gene primer amplification yielded estimated nucleated cell counts. Sequenced by immunoSEQ multiplex PCR; TCRdb stores in-frame clones only, minus some. V and J calls and clone size are as listed in that table; D and trimming were resolved from the DNA. The repertoire includes roughly 140,000 clones, about 76% of them detected once, and about 7.5% sits in the top ten. Material: peripheral blood. The gene calls are TRBV7-8 and TRBJ2-7, with TRBD2 matching 8 bases. The receptor was isolated from a human donor in a cohort sampled during active COVID-19. The CDR3 sequence is CASSLAPGLGVVEQYF. DNA for the CDR3: TGTGCCAGCAGCTTAGCCCCGGGACTAGGAGTGGTAGAGCAGTACTTC.